These T cell receptor beta chains were read from a single sample in a study of cytomegalovirus exposure and HLA in healthy donors. Sequencing used immunoSEQ multiplex PCR; TCRdb keeps in-frame clones, though not all of them. The sample yields some 95,000 clones, 60% to 75% seen once. What was sequenced was PBMCs. These receptors were collected from a female donor in good health and CMV-seronegative. Both conserved end residues are part of each CDR3. Fields, in order: J gene, V gene, D gene, clone size, CDR3 protein, CDR3 DNA. The D gene is left open where the match is weak. The size of a clone is reported for some rows only, either as once, few or many, or as a class for expanded clones.

j_call: TRBJ1-3
v_call: TRBV5-8
d_call: NA
clone_size: NA
cdr3_aa: CASSFQSPYSGNTIYF
cdr3_nt: TGTGCCAGCAGCTTTCAGTCCCCGTACTCTGGAAACACCATATATTTT

j_call: TRBJ1-4
v_call: TRBV27
d_call: TRBD1
clone_size: NA
cdr3_aa: CASSPLSSGTGQNEKLFF
cdr3_nt: TGTGCCAGCAGCCCCTTAAGCTCCGGGACAGGACAGAATGAAAAACTGTTTTTT

j_call: TRBJ1-1
v_call: TRBV5-1
d_call: TRBD1
clone_size: few
cdr3_aa: CASSRTGGDTEAFF
cdr3_nt: TGCGCCAGCAGCAGGACAGGGGGAGATACTGAAGCTTTCTTT

j_call: TRBJ2-5
v_call: TRBV5-1
d_call: NA
clone_size: NA
cdr3_aa: CASSTGLAGETQYF
cdr3_nt: TGCGCCAGCAGCACGGGCCTTGCGGGAGAGACCCAGTACTTC

j_call: TRBJ1-1
v_call: TRBV5-8
d_call: NA
clone_size: NA
cdr3_aa: CASSIAWTAQNTEAFF
cdr3_nt: TGTGCCAGCAGCATAGCGTGGACAGCCCAGAACACTGAAGCTTTCTTT

j_call: TRBJ2-1
v_call: TRBV2
d_call: TRBD2
clone_size: few
cdr3_aa: CASSEEGLASHEQFF
cdr3_nt: TGTGCCAGCAGTGAAGAGGGACTAGCGTCCCATGAGCAGTTCTTC

j_call: TRBJ1-2
v_call: TRBV9
d_call: NA
clone_size: few
cdr3_aa: CASSVGQGSRNYGYTF
cdr3_nt: TGTGCCAGCAGCGTAGGCCAGGGGAGTAGGAACTATGGCTACACCTTC

j_call: TRBJ1-2
v_call: TRBV29-1
d_call: TRBD1
clone_size: NA
cdr3_aa: CSVVRTGGAEGYTF
cdr3_nt: TGCAGCGTTGTCCGGACAGGGGGCGCGGAAGGCTACACCTTC

j_call: TRBJ2-7
v_call: TRBV5-6
d_call: NA
clone_size: few
cdr3_aa: CASSLAIQGSYEQYF
cdr3_nt: TGTGCCAGCAGCTTGGCCATACAGGGCTCCTACGAGCAGTACTTC

j_call: TRBJ1-1
v_call: TRBV6-6
d_call: NA
clone_size: NA
cdr3_aa: CASSYLLDSLKAFF
cdr3_nt: TGTGCCAGCAGTTACCTCCTGGACAGCTTAAAAGCTTTCTTT

j_call: TRBJ1-1
v_call: TRBV9
d_call: NA
clone_size: NA
cdr3_aa: CASSVGGGVAFF
cdr3_nt: TGTGCCAGCAGCGTAGGAGGCGGGGTGGCTTTCTTT

j_call: TRBJ2-5
v_call: TRBV13
d_call: TRBD1
clone_size: NA
cdr3_aa: CASSSDRGRGQETQYF
cdr3_nt: TGTGCCAGCAGCTCTGACAGGGGACGAGGGCAAGAGACCCAGTACTTC

j_call: TRBJ2-1
v_call: TRBV2
d_call: NA
clone_size: NA
cdr3_aa: CASIPPLPYNEQFF
cdr3_nt: TGTGCCAGCATACCTCCCCTACCCTACAATGAGCAGTTCTTC

j_call: TRBJ1-3
v_call: TRBV7-9
d_call: NA
clone_size: few
cdr3_aa: CASSLGQHPSGNTIYF
cdr3_nt: TGTGCCAGCAGTTTAGGACAGCATCCGTCTGGAAACACCATATATTTT

j_call: TRBJ2-1
v_call: TRBV5-8
d_call: NA
clone_size: few
cdr3_aa: CAWLVVNEQFF
cdr3_nt: TGTGCCTGGCTGGTCGTCAATGAGCAGTTCTTC

j_call: TRBJ2-5
v_call: TRBV10-1
d_call: NA
clone_size: NA
cdr3_aa: CASSQGLQETQYF
cdr3_nt: TGCGCCAGCAGCCAGGGGCTACAAGAGACCCAGTACTTC

j_call: TRBJ1-5
v_call: TRBV7-2
d_call: TRBD1
clone_size: NA
cdr3_aa: CASSLGTGRSQPQHF
cdr3_nt: TGTGCCAGCAGCTTAGGGACAGGGCGTAGTCAGCCCCAGCATTTT

j_call: TRBJ2-2
v_call: TRBV4-1
d_call: NA
clone_size: NA
cdr3_aa: CASSREPRGTGELFF
cdr3_nt: TGCGCCAGCAGCCGCGAACCACGGGGCACCGGGGAGCTGTTTTTT

j_call: TRBJ2-5
v_call: TRBV5-1
d_call: TRBD2
clone_size: few
cdr3_aa: CASARGRGLQETQYF
cdr3_nt: TGCGCCAGCGCCCGAGGGAGGGGCCTCCAAGAGACCCAGTACTTC

j_call: TRBJ2-1
v_call: TRBV5-1
d_call: NA
clone_size: NA
cdr3_aa: CASSLAGTGFYNEQFF
cdr3_nt: TGCGCCAGCAGCTTGGCCGGGACTGGATTTTACAATGAGCAGTTCTTC

j_call: TRBJ1-2
v_call: TRBV19
d_call: NA
clone_size: NA
cdr3_aa: CASRPEDNSLGYTF
cdr3_nt: TGTGCCAGTAGACCCGAGGACAATTCTTTGGGCTACACCTTC

j_call: TRBJ2-7
v_call: TRBV28
d_call: NA
clone_size: few
cdr3_aa: CASSSPRQRPYEQYF
cdr3_nt: TGTGCCAGCAGTTCCCCCCGACAGAGGCCCTACGAGCAGTACTTC

j_call: TRBJ2-6
v_call: TRBV6-5
d_call: NA
clone_size: NA
cdr3_aa: CASISYSSGANVLTF
cdr3_nt: TGTGCCAGCATCTCGTACAGCTCTGGGGCCAACGTCCTGACTTTC

j_call: TRBJ2-3
v_call: TRBV6-5
d_call: NA
clone_size: NA
cdr3_aa: CASRLGPPTDTQYF
cdr3_nt: TGTGCCAGCAGGTTGGGGCCGCCCACAGATACGCAGTATTTT

j_call: TRBJ2-3
v_call: TRBV28
d_call: TRBD1
clone_size: few
cdr3_aa: CASRGDRGSTDAQYF
cdr3_nt: TGTGCCAGCAGAGGGGACAGGGGAAGCACAGATGCGCAGTATTTT

j_call: TRBJ2-7
v_call: TRBV7-9
d_call: NA
clone_size: NA
cdr3_aa: CASRPARGLLIGHEQYF
cdr3_nt: TGTGCCAGCAGACCGGCTCGGGGACTCCTCATCGGCCACGAGCAGTACTTC

j_call: TRBJ1-1
v_call: TRBV6-6
d_call: TRBD1
clone_size: NA
cdr3_aa: CASSRQGTSEAFF
cdr3_nt: TGTGCCAGCAGTCGACAGGGAACAAGTGAAGCTTTCTTT

j_call: TRBJ1-6
v_call: TRBV2
d_call: NA
clone_size: NA
cdr3_aa: CASRDRFLSGSPLHF
cdr3_nt: TGTGCCAGCAGAGACAGGTTTCTATCAGGATCACCCCTCCACTTT

j_call: TRBJ2-1
v_call: TRBV18
d_call: TRBD2
clone_size: NA
cdr3_aa: CASSRGTSGGSYNEQFF
cdr3_nt: TGTGCCAGCTCACGTGGGACTAGCGGAGGCTCCTACAATGAGCAGTTCTTC

j_call: TRBJ2-3
v_call: TRBV7-3
d_call: TRBD2
clone_size: few
cdr3_aa: CASSRHGSSGVRSTDTQYF
cdr3_nt: TGTGCCAGCAGCCGGCACGGATCTAGCGGGGTGCGAAGCACAGATACGCAGTATTTT

j_call: TRBJ1-3
v_call: TRBV28
d_call: NA
clone_size: NA
cdr3_aa: CASSLYRSGGNTIYF
cdr3_nt: TGTGCCAGCAGTTTATATCGATCAGGTGGAAACACCATATATTTT

j_call: TRBJ2-2
v_call: TRBV1
d_call: NA
clone_size: NA
cdr3_aa: CTSSRGVHINTGELFF
cdr3_nt: TGCACCAGCAGCCGAGGTGTACACATTAACACCGGGGAGCTGTTTTTT

j_call: TRBJ2-3
v_call: TRBV2
d_call: TRBD2
clone_size: NA
cdr3_aa: CASRGTSADTQYF
cdr3_nt: TGTGCCAGCAGGGGGACTAGTGCAGATACGCAGTATTTT

j_call: TRBJ2-7
v_call: TRBV4-1
d_call: TRBD2
clone_size: NA
cdr3_aa: CASSQVLADPSSSYEQYF
cdr3_nt: TGCGCCAGCAGCCAAGTCCTAGCGGATCCTTCAAGCTCCTACGAGCAGTACTTC

j_call: TRBJ2-1
v_call: TRBV4-3
d_call: TRBD1
clone_size: NA
cdr3_aa: CASSYGTGGIEEQFF
cdr3_nt: TGCGCCAGCAGCTACGGGACAGGTGGCATTGAGGAGCAGTTCTTC

j_call: TRBJ2-6
v_call: TRBV28
d_call: TRBD1
clone_size: NA
cdr3_aa: CASSTGGLTGANVLTF
cdr3_nt: TGTGCCAGCAGTACAGGGGGATTGACTGGGGCCAACGTCCTGACTTTC

j_call: TRBJ1-2
v_call: TRBV15
d_call: TRBD1
clone_size: once
cdr3_aa: CATARDRNYGYTF
cdr3_nt: TGTGCCACCGCCCGGGACAGGAACTATGGCTACACCTTC

j_call: TRBJ1-1
v_call: TRBV28
d_call: NA
clone_size: few
cdr3_aa: CASRGHLNTEAFF
cdr3_nt: TGTGCCAGCAGGGGACACCTGAACACTGAAGCTTTCTTT

j_call: TRBJ1-2
v_call: TRBV30
d_call: NA
clone_size: NA
cdr3_aa: CAWSPRGRGGYTF
cdr3_nt: TGTGCCTGGAGTCCCAGGGGCCGGGGTGGCTACACCTTC

j_call: TRBJ1-3
v_call: TRBV6-1
d_call: TRBD1
clone_size: NA
cdr3_aa: CASERTGSGNTIYF
cdr3_nt: TGTGCCAGTGAACGGACAGGGTCTGGAAACACCATATATTTT

j_call: TRBJ1-1
v_call: TRBV27
d_call: NA
clone_size: NA
cdr3_aa: CASKTGTNTEAFF
cdr3_nt: TGTGCCAGCAAAACTGGGACTAACACTGAAGCTTTCTTT

j_call: TRBJ2-7
v_call: TRBV10-3
d_call: NA
clone_size: NA
cdr3_aa: CAISEQNRGGYEQYF
cdr3_nt: TGTGCCATCAGTGAGCAGAATCGAGGGGGCTACGAGCAGTACTTC

j_call: TRBJ2-7
v_call: TRBV7-9
d_call: TRBD1
clone_size: NA
cdr3_aa: CASSFDRGSDEQYF
cdr3_nt: TGTGCCAGCAGCTTCGACAGGGGCTCCGACGAGCAGTACTTC

j_call: TRBJ2-2
v_call: TRBV15
d_call: NA
clone_size: NA
cdr3_aa: CATSRSGGRTGELFF
cdr3_nt: TGTGCCACCAGCAGGAGTGGTGGGCGAACCGGGGAGCTGTTTTTT

j_call: TRBJ2-1
v_call: TRBV6-1
d_call: TRBD1
clone_size: few
cdr3_aa: CASSDGQEVNEQFF
cdr3_nt: TGTGCCAGCAGTGATGGACAGGAAGTAAATGAGCAGTTCTTC

j_call: TRBJ2-1
v_call: TRBV6-5
d_call: NA
clone_size: few
cdr3_aa: CASSIQGMNEQFF
cdr3_nt: TGTGCCAGCAGTATCCAGGGGATGAATGAGCAGTTCTTC

j_call: TRBJ1-2
v_call: TRBV29-1
d_call: TRBD1
clone_size: NA
cdr3_aa: CSVVTGDSNYGYTF
cdr3_nt: TGCAGCGTTGTCACAGGGGATTCTAACTATGGCTACACCTTC

j_call: TRBJ2-1
v_call: TRBV9
d_call: TRBD2
clone_size: NA
cdr3_aa: CASSLTGSGRTNEQFF
cdr3_nt: TGTGCCAGCAGCCTCACGGGTAGCGGGAGAACCAATGAGCAGTTCTTC

j_call: TRBJ1-1
v_call: TRBV10-1
d_call: NA
clone_size: NA
cdr3_aa: CASTAGMNTEAFF
cdr3_nt: TGCGCCAGCACCGCCGGGATGAACACTGAAGCTTTCTTT

j_call: TRBJ2-2
v_call: TRBV19
d_call: TRBD2
clone_size: NA
cdr3_aa: CASSRTSGRGGELFF
cdr3_nt: TGTGCCAGTTCCCGAACTAGCGGCAGGGGCGGGGAGCTGTTTTTT

j_call: TRBJ1-1
v_call: TRBV27
d_call: NA
clone_size: NA
cdr3_aa: CASSPFRGDTEAFF
cdr3_nt: TGTGCCAGCAGCCCGTTTCGGGGGGACACTGAAGCTTTCTTT

j_call: TRBJ2-1
v_call: TRBV11-3
d_call: NA
clone_size: NA
cdr3_aa: CASSPRRDKGDEQFF
cdr3_nt: TGTGCCAGCAGCCCCCGGCGAGACAAAGGGGATGAGCAGTTCTTC

j_call: TRBJ1-5
v_call: TRBV6-5
d_call: TRBD1
clone_size: NA
cdr3_aa: CASRQGAGQPQHF
cdr3_nt: TGTGCCAGCCGGCAGGGGGCTGGGCAGCCCCAGCATTTT

j_call: TRBJ2-7
v_call: TRBV30
d_call: TRBD2
clone_size: NA
cdr3_aa: CAWSKEPGLAGAEQYF
cdr3_nt: TGTGCCTGGAGTAAAGAGCCGGGACTAGCGGGAGCCGAGCAGTACTTC

j_call: TRBJ2-1
v_call: TRBV13
d_call: NA
clone_size: NA
cdr3_aa: CASSFARRGEQFF
cdr3_nt: TGTGCCAGCAGCTTCGCCCGCCGAGGTGAGCAGTTCTTC